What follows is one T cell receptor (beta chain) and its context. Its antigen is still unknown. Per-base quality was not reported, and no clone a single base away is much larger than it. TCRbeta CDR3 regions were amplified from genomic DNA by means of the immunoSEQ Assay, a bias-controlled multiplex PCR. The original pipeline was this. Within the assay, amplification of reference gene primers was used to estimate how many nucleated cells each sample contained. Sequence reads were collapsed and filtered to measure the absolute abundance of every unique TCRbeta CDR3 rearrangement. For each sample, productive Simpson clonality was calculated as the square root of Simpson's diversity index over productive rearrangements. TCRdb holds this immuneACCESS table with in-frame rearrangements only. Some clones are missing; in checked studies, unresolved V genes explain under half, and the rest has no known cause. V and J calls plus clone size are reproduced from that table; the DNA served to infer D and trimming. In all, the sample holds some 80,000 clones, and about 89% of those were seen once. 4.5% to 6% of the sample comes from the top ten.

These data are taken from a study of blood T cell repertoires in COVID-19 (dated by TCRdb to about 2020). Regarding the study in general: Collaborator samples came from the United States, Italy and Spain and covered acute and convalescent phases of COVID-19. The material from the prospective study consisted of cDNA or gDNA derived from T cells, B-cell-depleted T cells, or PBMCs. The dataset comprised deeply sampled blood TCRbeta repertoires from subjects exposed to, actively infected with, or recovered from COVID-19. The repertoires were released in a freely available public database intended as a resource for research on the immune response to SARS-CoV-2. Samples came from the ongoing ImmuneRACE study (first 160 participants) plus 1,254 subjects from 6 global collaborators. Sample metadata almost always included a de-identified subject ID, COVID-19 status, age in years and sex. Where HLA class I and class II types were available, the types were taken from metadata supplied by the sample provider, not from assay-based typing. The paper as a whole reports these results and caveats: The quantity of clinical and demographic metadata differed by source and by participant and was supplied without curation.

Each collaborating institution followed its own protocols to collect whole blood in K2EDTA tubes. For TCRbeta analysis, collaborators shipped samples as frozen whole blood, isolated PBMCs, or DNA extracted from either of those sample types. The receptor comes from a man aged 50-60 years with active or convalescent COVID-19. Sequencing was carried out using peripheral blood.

Read as DNA, the sequence is TGTGCCAGCAGCCTCCGACAGGGTGAGGAGTCACCCCTCCACTTT. The encoded protein is CASSLRQGEESPLHF. The rearranged chain carries TRBV7-9 and TRBJ1-6; 7 junctional bases match TRBD1. From the cysteine up to the phenylalanine, the CDR3 has a length of 15 residues. Only CDR3 DNA remains: 45 bases, in frame from the first base. V ends up 5 bases short and J 10 bases short, with an unmatched junction base count of 11. Via the germline V gene (reference sequence), CDR1 is SEHNR and CDR2 FQNEAQ.